This T cell receptor (beta chain) originates from a study of glioma-infiltrating T cells. Study results and caveats: Above-expected tissue-blood divergence occurred in all gliomas, most in low-grade ones.

TCR alpha and beta CDR3 regions were amplified from RNA using iRepertoire nested multiplex PCR. Input was roughly 95-400 ng of tissue mRNA or PBMC total RNA. TCRdb independently ran MiXCR on the multiplex PCR reads; one entry per CDR3 protein. The table lists roughly 190,000 distinct CDR3 sequences, more than 30% of them singletons. The CDR3 contains 14 residues. CDR1 SGHVS and CDR2 FQNEAQ come from the germline V gene. The V and J ends lost 3 bases and 3 bases respectively, with 12 bases between them. This clonotype was seen repeatedly, ten times or more. Its cognate antigen is unknown. This chain joins TRBV7-8 and TRBJ2-7; D is unresolved. This receptor was obtained from a human donor with low-grade glioma or glioblastoma, undergoing nonglioma brain surgery, or in good health (not recorded which). What was sequenced was glioma tissue, nonneoplastic brain tissue, or PBMCs (not recorded which). CDR3 residues: CASSFLRTDYEQYF. Written as DNA, the CDR3 is TGTGCCAGCAGCTTTTTAAGGACGGACTACGAGCAGTACTTC.